One sample yielded the 7 T cell receptor beta chains listed below, sequenced in a study of T-cell memory formation after mild COVID-19. TCRdb re-derived calls from the 5' RACE reads in MiXCR, one entry per CDR3 protein. This sample has roughly 550,000 distinct CDR3 sequences; just over 20% occur once, and the top ten carry approximately 12%. The specimen was PBMCs or a T cell subset sorted from them (not recorded which). The receptors shown here come from an adult woman who had mild COVID-19 (a few samples of this study predate the infection). Cell type and time point are not known.

A few counts support this clonotype. The chain combines TRBV2 with TRBJ1-1; a weak D match, TRBD1 (5 bases). The CDR3 is 16 residues long. V was shortened by 2 bases and J by 0 bases, with 13 bases between the two germline ends. Germline CDR1 and CDR2: SNHLY and FYNNEI. CDR3 nucleotides: TGTGCCAGCAGTGAATTTGTTACAGGTGTGAACACTGAAGCTTTCTTT. It translates to CASSEFVTGVNTEAFF.

This rearrangement joins TRBV7-2 to TRBJ2-3; 7 nucleotides align to TRBD1. The V gene's germline CDR1 is SGHTA and CDR2 FQGNSA. J lost 2 bases, V lost 3 bases, and 5 bases had no gene match. CDR3 length: 15 amino acids. DNA for the CDR3: TGTGCCAGCAGCTTGGGGACAGTTAACACAGATACGCAGTATTTT. Its translation: CASSLGTVNTDTQYF. The full variable domain, in which reference TRBV7-2 and TRBJ2-3 provide the parts outside the CDR3, is GAGVSQSPSNKVTEKGKDVELRCDPISGHTALYWYRQSLGQGLEFLIYFQGNSAPDKSGLPSDRFSAERTGGSVSTLTIQRTQQEDSAVYLCASSLGTVNTDTQYFGPGTRLTVL.

This sequence joins TRBV19 and TRBJ2-3; D not certain. There are 16 residues in the CDR3. The germline V gene has CDR1 LNHDA and CDR2 SQIVND (reference sequence). Trimming shortened V by 6 bases and J by 2 bases, and 18 bases separated the two germline ends. CDR3 nucleotides: TGTGCCAGTAGGGAACTTATCTCCGACCTCACAGATACGCAGTATTTT. Its protein is CASRELISDLTDTQYF.

The rearrangement joins TRBV7-3 to TRBJ2-1, with D hard to call. The V gene lost 5 bases and the J gene lost 8 bases, with 16 bases spanning the gap. In germline, CDR1 is SGHTA, CDR2 FQGTGA. The CDR3 consists of 14 residues. CDR3 residues: CASSQRTKSDEQFF. Written as DNA, the CDR3 is TGTGCCAGCAGCCAAAGGACGAAGAGTGATGAGCAGTTCTTC.

The CDR3 DNA reads TGTGCCAGCCGGGCAGGGCCACTGGTCTACGAGCAGTACTTC. It translates to CASRAGPLVYEQYF. J is TRBJ2-7 and V is TRBV21-1; TRBD2, the D gene given by the table, was not confirmed from the DNA. TRBV21-1 is recorded as a pseudogene. The CDR3 runs 14 residues.

This clonotype was counted a few times. This rearrangement joins TRBV6-5 to TRBJ1-1; D might be TRBD1 (6 bases). Deletions cut 2 bases from V and 11 bases from J, with 18 bases between. Germline CDR1 and CDR2: MNHEY and SVGAGI. This CDR3 region has 14 residues. CDR3 sequence reads: CASSYGQSAERAFF. The CDR3 DNA reads TGTGCCAGCAGTTACGGACAGTCGGCCGAGCGTGCTTTCTTT.

This clonotype appeared a few times. The chain combines TRBV24-1 with TRBJ2-1, with a tentative D call TRBD2 (6 bases). The germline CDR1 and CDR2 sequences are KGHDR and SFDVKD. CDR3 length equals 12 residues. The V gene lost 5 bases and the J gene lost 8 bases, with 9 bases spanning the gap. The CDR3 sequence is CATSGSSDEQFF. DNA of the CDR3: TGTGCCACCAGTGGGTCTAGCGATGAGCAGTTCTTC.